This T cell receptor beta chain is drawn from a study of Tregs in tolerant kidney transplant recipients. The germline V gene encodes CDR1 SGHTA and CDR2 FQGNSA. J lost 3 bases, V lost 1 base, and 2 bases had no gene match. The CDR3 totals 14 residues. Measured with immunoSEQ multiplex PCR; TCRdb has only the in-frame clones, and not every one. Among about 50,000 clones listed, roughly 89% were seen once. Recipients received nonmyeloablative bone marrow transplants from related graft donors, with transient mixed chimerism. This receptor was identified in a human patient who received a combined kidney and bone marrow transplant. Part of the T cells may come from the graft donor. The chain uses TRBV7-2 and TRBJ2-7, with 8 bases that match TRBD1. Sequencing used CD8+ T cells from blood (PBMCs), obtained 12 months after the transplant. For the CDR3, the DNA is TGTGCCAGCAGCTTAGGCGGGACAGGCTACGAGCAGTACTTC. This encodes CASSLGGTGYEQYF.